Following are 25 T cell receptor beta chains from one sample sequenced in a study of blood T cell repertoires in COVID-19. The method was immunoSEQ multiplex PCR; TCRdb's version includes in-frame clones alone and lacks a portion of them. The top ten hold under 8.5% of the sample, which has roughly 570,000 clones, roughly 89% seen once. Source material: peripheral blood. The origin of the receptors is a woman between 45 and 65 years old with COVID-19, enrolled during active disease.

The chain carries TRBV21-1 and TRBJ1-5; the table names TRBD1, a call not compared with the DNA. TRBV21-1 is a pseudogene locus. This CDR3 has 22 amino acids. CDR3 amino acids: CASSPRKAGTGKGWVGNQPQHF. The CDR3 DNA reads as TGTGCCAGCAGCCCTAGAAAAGCCGGGACAGGGAAGGGGTGGGTTGGCAATCAGCCCCAGCATTTT.

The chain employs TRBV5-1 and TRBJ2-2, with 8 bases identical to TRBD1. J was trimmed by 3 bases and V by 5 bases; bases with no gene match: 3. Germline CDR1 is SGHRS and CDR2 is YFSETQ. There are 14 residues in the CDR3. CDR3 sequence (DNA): TGCGCCAGCAGAATGACAGGGGACACCGGGGAGCTGTTTTTT. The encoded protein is CASRMTGDTGELFF.

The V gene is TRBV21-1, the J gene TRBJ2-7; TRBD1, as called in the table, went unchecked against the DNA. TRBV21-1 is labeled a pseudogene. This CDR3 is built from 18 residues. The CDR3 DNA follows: TGTGCCAGCACAAGGGTTTTCTGGGTCAGGGGGCGTCGGTACGAGCAGTACTTC. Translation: CASTRVFWVRGRRYEQYF.

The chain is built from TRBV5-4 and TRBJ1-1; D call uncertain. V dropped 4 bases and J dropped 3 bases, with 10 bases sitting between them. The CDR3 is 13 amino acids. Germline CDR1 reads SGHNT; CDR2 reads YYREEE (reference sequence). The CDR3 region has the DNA TGTGCCAGCAGCGAGTGGAGGGACACTGAAGCTTTCTTT. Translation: CASSEWRDTEAFF.

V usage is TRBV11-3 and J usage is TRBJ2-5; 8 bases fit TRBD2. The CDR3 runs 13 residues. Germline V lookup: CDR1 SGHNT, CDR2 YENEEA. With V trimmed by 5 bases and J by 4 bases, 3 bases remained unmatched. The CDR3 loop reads CASSRGGSETQYF. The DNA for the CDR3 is TGTGCCAGCAGCCGGGGGGGGTCAGAGACCCAGTACTTC.

The CDR3 DNA is TGCAGCGCCTCATTAACTAGTTTCGGGCAGTTCTTC. Amino acid sequence: CSASLTSFGQFF. The chain is built from TRBV29-1 and TRBJ2-1; maybe TRBD2 (5 bases). The CDR3 sequence is 12 residues long. CDR1 is SQVTM, CDR2 ANQGSEA, per germline. V lost 7 bases, J lost 12 bases, and 19 bases lay in between.

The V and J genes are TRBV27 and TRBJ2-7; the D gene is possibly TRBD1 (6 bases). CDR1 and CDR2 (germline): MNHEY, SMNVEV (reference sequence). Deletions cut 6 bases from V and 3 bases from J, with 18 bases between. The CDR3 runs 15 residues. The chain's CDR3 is CASRPIQGRNYEQYF. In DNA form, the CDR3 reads TGTGCCAGCAGACCTATACAGGGTAGGAACTACGAGCAGTACTTC.

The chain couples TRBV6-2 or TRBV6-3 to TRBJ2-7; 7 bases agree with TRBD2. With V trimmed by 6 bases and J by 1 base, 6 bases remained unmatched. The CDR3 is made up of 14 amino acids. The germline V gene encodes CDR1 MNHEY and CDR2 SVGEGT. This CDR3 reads CASSLGGSSYEQYF. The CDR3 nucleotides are TGTGCCAGCAGCCTCGGGGGGTCATCCTACGAGCAGTACTTC.

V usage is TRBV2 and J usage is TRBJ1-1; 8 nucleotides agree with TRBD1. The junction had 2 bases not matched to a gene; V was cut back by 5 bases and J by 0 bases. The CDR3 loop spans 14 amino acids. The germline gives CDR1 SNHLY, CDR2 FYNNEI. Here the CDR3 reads CASSRTGMNTEAFF. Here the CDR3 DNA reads TGTGCCAGCAGTCGGACAGGGATGAACACTGAAGCTTTCTTT.

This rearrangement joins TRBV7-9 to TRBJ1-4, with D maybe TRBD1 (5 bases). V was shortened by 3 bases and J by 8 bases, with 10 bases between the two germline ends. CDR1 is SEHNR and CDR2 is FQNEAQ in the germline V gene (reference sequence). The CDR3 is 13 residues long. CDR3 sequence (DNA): TGTGCCAGCAGCTTCAGGGAGGGCGAAAAACTGTTTTTT. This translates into CASSFREGEKLFF.

CDR3 sequence reads: CASSYRLNQPQHF. In DNA, the CDR3 is TGTGCCAGCAGTTATAGACTAAATCAGCCCCAGCATTTT. The chain joins TRBV6-5 to TRBJ1-5; D remains ambiguous. This CDR3 spans 13 amino acids. V shed 3 bases and J shed 4 bases, with 7 bases lying between them. Germline V CDR1 and CDR2: MNHEY, SVGAGI.

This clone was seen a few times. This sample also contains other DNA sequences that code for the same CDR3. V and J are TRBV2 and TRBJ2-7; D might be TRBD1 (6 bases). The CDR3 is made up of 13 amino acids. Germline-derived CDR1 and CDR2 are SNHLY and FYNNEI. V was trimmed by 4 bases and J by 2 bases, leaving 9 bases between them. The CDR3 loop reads CASSVDRTYEQYF. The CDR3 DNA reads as TGTGCCAGCAGTGTCGACAGGACCTACGAGCAGTACTTC.

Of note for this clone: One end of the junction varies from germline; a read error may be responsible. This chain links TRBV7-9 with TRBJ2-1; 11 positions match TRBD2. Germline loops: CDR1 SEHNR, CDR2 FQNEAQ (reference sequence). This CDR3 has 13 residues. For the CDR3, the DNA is TGTGCCAGCAGCCTAGCGGGGGGAAATGAGCAGTTCTTC. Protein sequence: CASSLAGGNEQFF.

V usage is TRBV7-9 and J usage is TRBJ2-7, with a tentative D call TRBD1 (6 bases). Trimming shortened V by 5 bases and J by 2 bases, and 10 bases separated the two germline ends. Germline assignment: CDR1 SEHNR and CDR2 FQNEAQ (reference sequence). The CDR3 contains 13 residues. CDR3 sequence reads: CASSGTRTYEQYF. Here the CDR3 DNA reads TGTGCCAGCAGCGGGACAAGAACCTACGAGCAGTACTTC.

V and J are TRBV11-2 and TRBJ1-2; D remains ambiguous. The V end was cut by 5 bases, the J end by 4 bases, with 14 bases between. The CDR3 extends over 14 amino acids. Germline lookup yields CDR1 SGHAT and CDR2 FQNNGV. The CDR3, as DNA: TGTGCCAGCAGCCCCTCCCTCGGGATCTATGGCTACACCTTC. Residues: CASSPSLGIYGYTF.

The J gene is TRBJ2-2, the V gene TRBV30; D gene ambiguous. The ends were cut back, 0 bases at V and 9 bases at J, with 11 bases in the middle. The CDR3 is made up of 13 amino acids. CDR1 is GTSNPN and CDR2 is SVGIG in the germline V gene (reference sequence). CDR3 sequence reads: CAWSVQLSRELFF. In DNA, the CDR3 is TGTGCCTGGAGTGTACAGCTAAGCCGGGAGCTGTTTTTT.

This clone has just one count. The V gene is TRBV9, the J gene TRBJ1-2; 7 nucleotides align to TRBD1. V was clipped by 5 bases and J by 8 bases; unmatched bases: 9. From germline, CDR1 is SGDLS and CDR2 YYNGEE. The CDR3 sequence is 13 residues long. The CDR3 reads CASRPRQGSGYTF. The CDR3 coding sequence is TGTGCCAGCAGGCCCCGACAGGGCTCCGGCTACACCTTC.

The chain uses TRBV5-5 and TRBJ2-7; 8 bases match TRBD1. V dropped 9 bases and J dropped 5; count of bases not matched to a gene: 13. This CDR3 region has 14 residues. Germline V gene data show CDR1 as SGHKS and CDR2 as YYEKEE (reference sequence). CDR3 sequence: CATNRDRTVDEQYF. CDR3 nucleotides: TGTGCCACCAACCGGGACAGGACGGTTGACGAGCAGTACTTC.

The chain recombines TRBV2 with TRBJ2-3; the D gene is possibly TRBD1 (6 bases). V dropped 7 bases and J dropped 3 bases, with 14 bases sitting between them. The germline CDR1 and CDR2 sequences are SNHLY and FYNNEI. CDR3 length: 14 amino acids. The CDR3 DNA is TGTGCCAGCACACCAAGACAGGCGACAGATACGCAGTATTTT. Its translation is CASTPRQATDTQYF. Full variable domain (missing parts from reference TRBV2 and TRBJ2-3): EPEVTQTPSHQVTQMGQEVILRCVPISNHLYFYWYRQILGQKVEFLVSFYNNEISEKSEIFDDQFSVERPDGSNFTLKIRSTKLEDSAMYFCASTPRQATDTQYFGPGTRLTVL.

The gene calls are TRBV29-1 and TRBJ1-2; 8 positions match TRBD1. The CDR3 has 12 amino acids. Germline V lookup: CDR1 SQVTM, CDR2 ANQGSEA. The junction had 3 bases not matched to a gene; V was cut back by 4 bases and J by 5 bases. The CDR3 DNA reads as TGCAGCGTTGTGACAGGGGAATATGGCTACACCTTC. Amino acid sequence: CSVVTGEYGYTF.

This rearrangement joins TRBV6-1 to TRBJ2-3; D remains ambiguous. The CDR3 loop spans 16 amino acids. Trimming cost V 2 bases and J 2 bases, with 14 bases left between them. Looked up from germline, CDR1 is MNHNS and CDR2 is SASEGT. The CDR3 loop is CASSEIGWLDTDTQYF. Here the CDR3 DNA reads TGTGCCAGCAGTGAAATAGGATGGCTAGACACAGATACGCAGTATTTT.

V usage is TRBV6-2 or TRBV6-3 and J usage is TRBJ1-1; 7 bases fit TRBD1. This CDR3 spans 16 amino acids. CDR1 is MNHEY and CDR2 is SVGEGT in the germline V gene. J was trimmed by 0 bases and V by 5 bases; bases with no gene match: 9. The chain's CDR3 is CASSTDRRYMNTEAFF. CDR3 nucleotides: TGTGCCAGCAGTACGGACAGGCGATACATGAACACTGAAGCTTTCTTT.

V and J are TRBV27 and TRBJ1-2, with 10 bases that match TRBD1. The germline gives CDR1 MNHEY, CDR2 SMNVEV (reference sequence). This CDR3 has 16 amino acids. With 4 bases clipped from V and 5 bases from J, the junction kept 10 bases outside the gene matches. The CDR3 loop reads CASSYHRDRGAYGYTF. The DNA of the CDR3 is TGTGCCAGCAGTTACCACCGGGACAGGGGAGCGTATGGCTACACCTTC.

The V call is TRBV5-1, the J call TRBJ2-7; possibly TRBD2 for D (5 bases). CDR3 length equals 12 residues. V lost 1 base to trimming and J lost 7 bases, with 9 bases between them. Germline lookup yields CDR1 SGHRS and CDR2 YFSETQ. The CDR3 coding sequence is TGCGCCAGCAGCTTGAGTGCGGGTGAGCAGTACTTC. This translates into CASSLSAGEQYF.

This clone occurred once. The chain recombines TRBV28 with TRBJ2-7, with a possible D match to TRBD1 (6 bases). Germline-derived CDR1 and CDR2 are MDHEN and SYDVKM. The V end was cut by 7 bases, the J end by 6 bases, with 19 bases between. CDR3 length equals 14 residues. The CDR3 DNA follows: TGTGCCAGCAAGCTACTACGGGACAATCCCGAGCAGTACTTC. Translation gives CASKLLRDNPEQYF.